A single sample gave rise to the 2 T cell receptor beta chains below, sequenced in a study of blood T cell repertoires in COVID-19. Some clones are missing from TCRdb's copy, which holds only in-frame ones; the method was immunoSEQ multiplex PCR. Here the sample spans around 250,000 clones, about 91% being singletons. The sample was PBMCs or T cells enriched from blood (not recorded which). The receptors shown here come from a human donor in a cohort exposed to, infected with or recovered from COVID-19 (not recorded which). The donor label of this sample is uncertain.

The V call is TRBV27, the J call TRBJ1-2, with a possible D match to TRBD1 (5 bases). Germline V lookup: CDR1 MNHEY, CDR2 SMNVEV (reference sequence). Trimming removed 2 bases at V and 8 bases at J, with 15 bases between. The length of the CDR3 is 14 residues. The CDR3, as DNA: TGTGCCAGCAGTTTAAGGGACCGCGCGGGGGGCTACACCTTC. Amino acids: CASSLRDRAGGYTF.

The rearrangement joins TRBV30 to TRBJ1-5; D unclear. Looked up from germline, CDR1 is GTSNPN and CDR2 is SVGIG (reference sequence). V was pared by 3 bases and J by 3 bases, with 9 bases between. The CDR3 sequence is 13 residues long. The CDR3 DNA reads TGTGCCTGGAGCCCCCAGAACAATCAGCCCCAGCATTTT. It is translated as CAWSPQNNQPQHF.